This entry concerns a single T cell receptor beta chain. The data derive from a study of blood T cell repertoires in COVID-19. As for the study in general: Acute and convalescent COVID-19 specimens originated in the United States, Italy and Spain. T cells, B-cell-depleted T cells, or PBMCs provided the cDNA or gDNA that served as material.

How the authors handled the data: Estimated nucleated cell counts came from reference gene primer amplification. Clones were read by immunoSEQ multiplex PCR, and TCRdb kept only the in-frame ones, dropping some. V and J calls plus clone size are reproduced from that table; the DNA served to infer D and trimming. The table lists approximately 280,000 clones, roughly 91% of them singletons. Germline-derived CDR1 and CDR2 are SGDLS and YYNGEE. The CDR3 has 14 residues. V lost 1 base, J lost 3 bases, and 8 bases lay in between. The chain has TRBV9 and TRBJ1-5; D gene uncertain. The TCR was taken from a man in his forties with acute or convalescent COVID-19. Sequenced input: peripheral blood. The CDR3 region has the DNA TGTGCCAGCAGCGTAAGCGGGGACAATCAGCCCCAGCATTTT. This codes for CASSVSGDNQPQHF.